Sequencing of this TCR beta chain was carried out in a study of human T cells and chemical hapten exposure. Overall study context: Diphenylcyclopropenone, dosed weekly to the scalp, was given to patients throughout the roughly 24-week study.

In the study's own analysis: TCR counts had a median of approximately 87,000 per sample and spanned about 20,000 to 750,000. In TCRdb, the RACE reads were re-called with MiXCR into one record per CDR3 protein. TCRdb, rather than the study authors, made the V and J calls. The data hold some 170,000 distinct CDR3 sequences, with approximately 20% observed a single time. Trimming left V 7 bases short and J 4 bases short, with 11 bases between. The CDR3 consists of 13 residues. Stated time point: patch test 1, 2 weeks after DPC sensitization. Treatment specified: therapeutic diphenylcyclopropenone sensitization with weekly scalp DPC. Someone pulled total RNA out of unfractionated whole blood.

Sample: whole blood, taken in connection with sensitization to the hapten diphenylcyclopropenone (DPC). The TCR comes from a woman in her forties or fifties with alopecia areata. Some clones in this sample may be carry-over from other donors' samples. The rearrangement uses TRBV12-3 or TRBV12-4 and TRBJ1-5, with D maybe TRBD1 (6 bases). CDR3 sequence: CASTLDSNQPQHF. The CDR3 coding sequence is TGTGCCAGCACCCTGGACAGTAATCAGCCCCAGCATTTT.